The clone carrying this TCR beta chain was detected only a few times. As yet, its antigen is unknown. This specimen comes from a study of CD8+ T cells in alopecia areata. Collected material from alopecia areata patients comprised lesional scalp punch biopsies and peripheral blood. Notes on the study in general: Greater clonality was observed in lesional scalp samples, especially alopecia totalis/universalis, versus normal scalp.

V lost 6 bases, J lost 6 bases, and 21 bases lay in between. The CDR3 has 16 amino acids. CDR1 and CDR2 (germline): ENHRY, SYGVKD. Extraction of RNA preceded its reverse transcription into cDNA, which served as the sequencing template. TCRdb keeps only in-frame clones here, not all; method: immunoSEQ multiplex PCR. The sample holds roughly 250,000 clones, about 68% seen once. This chain uses TRBV10-3 with TRBJ1-5; D is possibly TRBD1 (5 bases). This clonotype was sampled from a human donor with alopecia areata. Sequencing was performed on CD4+ T cells sorted from blood, taken at week 0. The CDR3 region is CAISPSQGEGIQPQHF. In nucleotides, the CDR3 is TGTGCCATCAGCCCTTCCCAGGGAGAAGGCATTCAGCCCCAGCATTTT.